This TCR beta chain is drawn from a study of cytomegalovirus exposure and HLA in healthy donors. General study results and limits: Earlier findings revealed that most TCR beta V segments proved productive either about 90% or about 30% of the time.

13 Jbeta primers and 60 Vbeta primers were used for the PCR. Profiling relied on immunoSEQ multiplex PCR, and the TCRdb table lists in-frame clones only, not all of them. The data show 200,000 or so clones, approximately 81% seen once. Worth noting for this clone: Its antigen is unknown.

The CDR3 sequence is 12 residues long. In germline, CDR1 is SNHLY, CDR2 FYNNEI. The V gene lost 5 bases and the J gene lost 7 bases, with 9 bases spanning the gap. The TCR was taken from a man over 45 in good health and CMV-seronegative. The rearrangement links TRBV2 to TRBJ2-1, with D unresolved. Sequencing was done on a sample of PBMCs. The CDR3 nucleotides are TGTGCCAGCAGTTCCGACTGGAATGAGCAGTTCTTC. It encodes CASSSDWNEQFF. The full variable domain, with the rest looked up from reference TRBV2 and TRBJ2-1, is EPEVTQTPSHQVTQMGQEVILRCVPISNHLYFYWYRQILGQKVEFLVSFYNNEISEKSEIFDDQFSVERPDGSNFTLKIRSTKLEDSAMYFCASSSDWNEQFFGPGTRLTVL.